This passage covers 14 T cell receptor beta chains from one sample sequenced in a study of T cell repertoires in cytomegalovirus infection. These receptors lack a known antigen. MiXCR, run by TCRdb on the reads, gives a single entry per CDR3 protein. The repertoire holds about 830,000 distinct CDR3 sequences, about 33% seen once, with 9.5% to 15% in the top ten. This material consisted of cultured CD8+ T cells from PBMCs, taken from culture after CMV antigen stimulation. Receptors originate from a human donor in good health (CMV status not recorded). Some clones in this sample may be carry-over from other donors' samples.

This clonotype has at least ten counts. The chain joins TRBV7-9 to TRBJ1-4; maybe TRBD1 (6 bases). V gave up 4 bases and J gave up 4 bases, with 19 bases separating them. Germline CDR1 reads SEHNR; CDR2 reads FQNEAQ (reference sequence). The CDR3 is 17 residues long. CDR3 amino acids: CASSSPESRGFNEKLFF. CDR3 sequence (DNA): TGTGCCAGCAGCTCTCCTGAGTCCAGGGGCTTTAATGAAAAACTGTTTTTT.

This clonotype was found a few times. The V and J genes are TRBV6-2 or TRBV6-3 and TRBJ2-5, with TRBD1 matching 9 bases. CDR1 is MNHEY and CDR2 is SVGEGT in the germline V gene. J lost 4 bases, V lost 4 bases, and 13 bases had no gene match. The CDR3 has 17 amino acids. CDR3 coding DNA: TGTGCCAGCAGTTTTTTTCCGCGGACAGGGGAGGGAGAGACCCAGTACTTC. Protein: CASSFFPRTGEGETQYF.

V is TRBV9 and J is TRBJ1-2, with unresolved D. Per the germline V gene, CDR1 is SGDLS and CDR2 is YYNGEE. CDR3 length: 12 residues. V was pared by 0 bases and J by 7 bases, with 7 bases between. The CDR3 nucleotides are TGTGCCAGCAGCGTAGGTGGAAGTGGCTACACCTTC. Translated, it gives CASSVGGSGYTF. Variable domain in full (rest from reference TRBV9 and TRBJ1-2): DSGVTQTPKHLITATGQRVTLRCSPRSGDLSVYWYQQSLDQGLQFLIQYYNGEERAKGNILERFSAQQFPDLHSELNLSSLELGDSALYFCASSVGGSGYTFGSGTRLTVV.

The chain has TRBV7-9 and TRBJ1-1; TRBD1 is a possible D gene (5 bases). In germline, CDR1 is SEHNR, CDR2 FQNEAQ (reference sequence). V was trimmed by 2 bases and J by 1 base, leaving 11 bases between them. This CDR3 spans 15 amino acids. CDR3 in amino acids: CASSLTDGQNTEAFF. CDR3 in DNA: TGTGCCAGCAGCTTAACCGACGGACAGAACACTGAAGCTTTCTTT.

The V gene is TRBV4-3, the J gene TRBJ1-2, with 7 bases identical to TRBD1. This CDR3 has 14 amino acids. V trimming: 1 base; J trimming: 3 bases; junction bases outside the gene matches: 2. CDR1 LGHNA and CDR2 YSLEER come from the germline V gene. CDR3 sequence reads: CASSQGGQYYGYTF. DNA for the CDR3: TGCGCCAGCAGCCAAGGGGGACAGTACTATGGCTACACCTTC.

CDR3 protein: CASSFPLAYGTDTQYF. Here the CDR3 DNA reads TGTGCCAGCAGCTTCCCTCTAGCGTACGGCACAGATACGCAGTATTTT. This sequence joins TRBV5-8 and TRBJ2-3; perhaps TRBD2 as D (6 bases). V was trimmed by 2 bases and J by 1 base, leaving 14 bases between them. This CDR3 region has 16 residues. Germline CDR1 and CDR2: SGHTS and YDEGEE.

The chain links TRBV4-1 to TRBJ2-1, with D maybe TRBD2 (7 bases). Germline CDR1 MGHRA, CDR2 YSYEKL. The CDR3 sequence is 17 residues long. The V end lost 1 base, the J end lost 4 bases, and 17 bases lay between the germline ends. CDR3 loop: CASSQALGGGPYNEQFF. The CDR3 nucleotides are TGCGCCAGCAGCCAAGCCCTTGGCGGGGGCCCTTACAATGAGCAGTTCTTC.

V gene TRBV2 combines with J gene TRBJ2-7; 7 bases agree with TRBD2. V shed 5 bases and J 2 bases; nucleotides not matched to a gene: 12. The CDR3 has 16 amino acids. The germline V gene has CDR1 SNHLY and CDR2 FYNNEI. The CDR3 nucleotides read TGTGCCAGCAGTCCCGAGGGAGCGGGGCGCCCCTACGAGCAGTACTTC. Amino acid sequence: CASSPEGAGRPYEQYF. The full variable domain, rest sourced from reference TRBV2 and TRBJ2-7, is EPEVTQTPSHQVTQMGQEVILRCVPISNHLYFYWYRQILGQKVEFLVSFYNNEISEKSEIFDDQFSVERPDGSNFTLKIRSTKLEDSAMYFCASSPEGAGRPYEQYFGPGTRLTVT.

This clonotype was seen a few times. The chain uses TRBV7-6 and TRBJ1-5, with D uncertain. Between the trimmed V and J ends, which lost 5 bases and 9 bases, there was a span of 11 bases. The CDR3 has 12 residues. CDR1 is SGHVS, CDR2 FNYEAQ, per germline. The DNA of the CDR3 is TGTGCCAGCAGCCTAGTAGGTCGGCCCCAGCATTTT. Its translation is CASSLVGRPQHF.

The CDR3 sequence: CASSFRDFRSYEQYF. CDR3 nucleotides: TGTGCCAGCAGTTTCAGGGACTTCCGCTCCTACGAGCAGTACTTC. The chain is built from TRBV12-3 or TRBV12-4 and TRBJ2-7; D might be TRBD2 (6 bases). Trimming left V 3 bases short and J 0 bases short, with 12 bases between. This CDR3 has 15 amino acids.

The chain carries TRBV5-1 and TRBJ1-5; D not certain. The CDR3 sequence is 13 residues long. Germline CDR1 SGHRS, CDR2 YFSETQ. Trimming shortened V by 4 bases and J by 5 bases, and 10 bases separated the two germline ends. CDR3 amino acids: CASSPDTDQPQHF. The DNA for the CDR3 is TGCGCCAGCAGCCCTGACACGGATCAGCCCCAGCATTTT.

V and J are TRBV7-9 and TRBJ1-1, with D hard to call. Trimming stripped 1 base from V and 11 bases from J, with 14 bases between. Germline-derived CDR1 and CDR2 are SEHNR and FQNEAQ (reference sequence). The CDR3 loop spans 13 amino acids. CDR3 sequence reads: CASSLELAVGAFF. Written as DNA, the CDR3 is TGTGCCAGCAGCTTAGAACTGGCAGTTGGGGCTTTCTTT. The full variable domain, rest sourced from reference TRBV7-9 and TRBJ1-1, is DTGVSQNPRHKITKRGQNVTFRCDPISEHNRLYWYRQTLGQGPEFLTYFQNEAQLEKSRLLSDRFSAERPKGSFSTLEIQRTEQGDSAMYLCASSLELAVGAFFGQGTRLTVV.

The rearrangement links TRBV20-1 to TRBJ2-1; D not resolved. V was clipped by 6 bases and J by 12 bases, with 9 bases between them. Germline-derived CDR1 and CDR2 are DFQATT and SNEGSKA (reference sequence). The CDR3 has 9 amino acids. The CDR3 protein is CSAGGGQFF. As DNA, the CDR3 is TGCAGTGCGGGTGGTGGGCAGTTCTTC.

This clonotype came up a few times. This chain uses TRBV5-4 with TRBJ1-5; D may be TRBD1 (6 bases). This CDR3 comprises 14 residues. CDR1 and CDR2 from the germline V gene are SGHNT and YYREEE (reference sequence). The V and J ends lost 4 bases and 3 bases respectively, with 11 bases between them. This CDR3 reads CASSVRGYNQPQHF. In nucleotides, the CDR3 is TGTGCCAGCAGCGTCAGGGGATACAATCAGCCCCAGCATTTT.